The T cell receptor (beta chain) described here comes from a study of T cell responses to AZD1222 COVID-19 vaccine. The table came from immunoSEQ multiplex PCR; TCRdb's copy has only in-frame clones and leaves some out. In the table there are approximately 46,000 clones, 70% to 90% of which are singletons. In the case of this clone: Its specificity is not known.

V lost 5 bases to trimming and J lost 0 bases, with 11 bases between them. The CDR3 sequence is 15 residues long. Germline CDR1 SGHTA, CDR2 FQGTGA. Broader study findings: Females outnumbered males among donors, who were mostly white British; clonal diversity was possibly underestimated. Recipients of AZD1222 seropositive at baseline numbered only five or six.

The material sequenced was peripheral blood, taken 28 days after the second AZD1222 dose. This chain joins TRBV7-3 and TRBJ2-1; D is uncertain. This receptor was obtained from an adult who received the AZD1222 COVID-19 vaccine. Here the CDR3 reads CASSPDPSSYNEQFF. Written as DNA, the CDR3 is TGTGCCAGCAGCCCCGACCCGAGCTCCTACAATGAGCAGTTCTTC.